One and the same sample provided the 21 T cell receptor beta chains below, sequenced in a study of blood T cell repertoires in COVID-19. Libraries were prepared by immunoSEQ multiplex PCR; TCRdb keeps only in-frame clonotypes and omits some of them. The profile covers under 130,000 clones, with roughly 81% appearing a single time and over 2% taken by the ten largest. The specimen sequenced was peripheral blood. The receptors were gathered from a human donor in a cohort sampled during active COVID-19.

The CDR3 bases are TGTGCCAGCAGTCCGGACAGGACTTCCTACGAGCAGTACTTC. Its protein is CASSPDRTSYEQYF. The chain links TRBV6-5 to TRBJ2-7, with 7 bases aligning to TRBD1. With 5 bases clipped from V and 1 base from J, the junction kept 5 bases outside the gene matches. The germline gives CDR1 MNHEY, CDR2 SVGAGI. This CDR3 region has 14 residues.

The chain employs TRBV7-9 and TRBJ2-7; 8 bases align to TRBD1. Germline loops: CDR1 SEHNR, CDR2 FQNEAQ (reference sequence). The J segment lost 2 bases and the V segment lost 5 bases, leaving 11 bases of the junction unmatched. The CDR3 is made up of 16 amino acids. The CDR3 sequence: CASSHPGGTGTYEQYF. The CDR3 DNA follows: TGTGCCAGCAGCCACCCAGGGGGGACAGGAACCTACGAGCAGTACTTC.

The chain uses TRBV27 and TRBJ2-7; 8 bases match TRBD2. In germline, CDR1 is MNHEY, CDR2 SMNVEV (reference sequence). This CDR3 contains 19 residues. The junction had 18 bases not matched to a gene; V was cut back by 3 bases and J by 2 bases. CDR3 coding DNA: TGTGCCAGCAGTTTGGGTAGTAGTAGAAAGAGCGGGAGTCCCTACGAGCAGTACTTC. Amino acid sequence: CASSLGSSRKSGSPYEQYF.

CDR3 nucleotides: TGTGCCAGCAGCCAAGGGAGGGGCACAGATACGCAGTATTTT. Its protein product is CASSQGRGTDTQYF. This rearrangement joins TRBV3-1 (or the pseudogene TRBV3-2) to TRBJ2-3; a possible D gene is TRBD2 (6 bases). Trimming removed 1 base at V and 1 base at J, with 6 bases between. Germline assignment: CDR1 LGHDT and CDR2 YNNKEL (reference sequence). CDR3 length: 14 residues.

The chain couples TRBV3-1 (or the pseudogene TRBV3-2) to TRBJ1-3, with unresolved D. The CDR3 sequence is 15 residues long. CDR1 and CDR2 from the germline V gene are LGHDT and YNNKEL (reference sequence). Trimming shortened V by 2 bases and J by 2 bases, and 10 bases separated the two germline ends. CDR3 in amino acids: CASSQSAGTGNTIYF. The CDR3, as DNA: TGTGCCAGCAGCCAATCAGCAGGAACTGGAAACACCATATATTTT.

The chain employs TRBV7-2 and TRBJ2-3; 9 bases are a match to TRBD2. The CDR3 is 16 amino acids. Per germline, CDR1 SGHTA and CDR2 FQGNSA. The V segment lost 1 base and the J segment 2 bases; nucleotides outside the gene matches: 4. CDR3 nucleotide sequence: TGTGCCAGCAGCTTAGGAGCGGGACTAGCCACAGATACGCAGTATTTT. Amino acid sequence: CASSLGAGLATDTQYF.

The chain recombines TRBV7-3 with TRBJ2-2; TRBD2 agrees at 8 bases. V lost 7 bases to trimming and J lost 3 bases; unmatched junction nucleotides: 4. Germline assignment: CDR1 SGHTA and CDR2 FQGTGA. The CDR3 contains 14 residues. For the CDR3, the DNA is TGTGCCAGCAAAACTAGCGGAGACACCGGGGAGCTGTTTTTT. This encodes CASKTSGDTGELFF.

The V gene is TRBV3-1 (or the pseudogene TRBV3-2), the J gene TRBJ2-1; TRBD2 aligns across 7 bases. This CDR3 region has 17 residues. Germline CDR1 is LGHDT and CDR2 is YNNKEL (reference sequence). The V gene end was trimmed by 1 base and the J gene end by 0 bases; junction bases not matched to a gene: 6. Here the CDR3 DNA reads TGTGCCAGCAGCCAAGCGGGGGGAACCCTCTCCTACAATGAGCAGTTCTTC. Its translation is CASSQAGGTLSYNEQFF.

The rearrangement links TRBV12-3 or TRBV12-4 to TRBJ1-6, with D possibly being TRBD1 (5 bases). CDR3 size: 13 residues. Trimming pared 8 bases from V and 10 bases from J, leaving 15 bases between. The CDR3 DNA reads as TGTGCCAGCGCTCGGCAGGGCGGATCACCCCTCCACTTT. The encoded protein is CASARQGGSPLHF.

The chain employs TRBV28 and TRBJ2-1; maybe TRBD1 (6 bases). The CDR3 runs to 13 residues. The V gene's germline CDR1 is MDHEN and CDR2 SYDVKM. Trimming pared 3 bases from V and 10 bases from J, leaving 13 bases between. In DNA, the CDR3 is TGTGCCAGCAGTTTGGCAGGGGCCGTGGAGCAGTTCTTC. Its protein is CASSLAGAVEQFF.

The chain employs TRBV30 and TRBJ2-3, with 11 bases aligning to TRBD2. With 4 bases clipped from V and 2 bases from J, the junction kept 5 bases outside the gene matches. This CDR3 region has 15 residues. CDR1 is GTSNPN and CDR2 is SVGIG in the germline V gene (reference sequence). CDR3 sequence: CAWKLLAGATDTQYF. DNA of the CDR3: TGTGCCTGGAAGCTACTAGCGGGGGCCACAGATACGCAGTATTTT.

This chain connects TRBV12-3 or TRBV12-4 to TRBJ2-1; D not certain. With 5 bases removed from V and 7 bases from J, the gap between germline ends came to 9 bases. The CDR3 totals 12 residues. CDR3 in DNA: TGTGCCAGCAGTACCCCTAAGAATGAGCAGTTCTTC. Protein: CASSTPKNEQFF.

The V call is TRBV30, the J call TRBJ2-7; TRBD2 matches at 7 bases. The V segment lost 3 bases and the J segment 2 bases; nucleotides outside the gene matches: 7. Germline assignment: CDR1 GTSNPN and CDR2 SVGIG (reference sequence). This CDR3 has 14 residues. In nucleotides, the CDR3 is TGTGCCTGGAGCGACGGGAGGTACCCCTACGAGCAGTACTTC. Amino acids: CAWSDGRYPYEQYF.

The chain joins TRBV18 to TRBJ2-3, with 7 bases identical to TRBD1. The CDR3 contains 16 residues. The germline V gene has CDR1 KGHSH and CDR2 LQKENI. The J segment lost 0 bases and the V segment lost 2 bases, leaving 5 bases of the junction unmatched. This chain's CDR3 is CASSPDRATSTDTQYF. CDR3 nucleotide sequence: TGTGCCAGCTCACCAGACAGGGCTACTAGCACAGATACGCAGTATTTT.

The V and J genes are TRBV12-3 or TRBV12-4 and TRBJ1-5; D unclear. Deletions cut 2 bases from V and 7 bases from J, with 6 bases between. This CDR3 region has 12 residues. CDR3 in amino acids: CASSLFSQPQHF. The CDR3 nucleotides read TGTGCCAGCAGTTTATTCTCGCAGCCCCAGCATTTT.

The genes are TRBV24-1 and TRBJ1-2; tentative D call: TRBD1 (5 bases). With 5 bases removed from V and 4 bases from J, the gap between germline ends came to 28 bases. The CDR3 runs 19 residues. The germline gives CDR1 KGHDR, CDR2 SFDVKD. CDR3 residues: CATSGSGGGNGGVGYGYTF. The CDR3 DNA sequence: TGTGCCACCAGTGGCTCCGGAGGAGGGAACGGGGGGGTAGGCTATGGCTACACCTTC.

The chain employs TRBV28 and TRBJ2-4, with 9 bases identical to TRBD1. Germline V gene sequence: CDR1 MDHEN, CDR2 SYDVKM. V trimming: 1 base; J trimming: 8 bases; junction bases outside the gene matches: 18. This CDR3 comprises 19 residues. DNA of the CDR3: TGTGCCAGCAGTTTATCGGGCCCTAGAACCGGGACAGGGAGGGACATTCAGTACTTC. The encoded protein is CASSLSGPRTGTGRDIQYF.

This clone showed up just a few times. The rearrangement uses TRBV5-1 and TRBJ2-1; D is uncertain. The germline V gene encodes CDR1 SGHRS and CDR2 YFSETQ. Deletions cut 4 bases from V and 3 bases from J, with 14 bases between. This CDR3 has 15 amino acids. This CDR3 is CASSLDVADYNEQFF. The CDR3, as DNA: TGCGCCAGCAGCCTGGACGTTGCGGACTACAATGAGCAGTTCTTC.

The CDR3 loop reads CASSLAQVGDEQFF. The CDR3 DNA reads as TGCGCCAGCAGCTTGGCTCAGGTCGGCGATGAGCAGTTCTTC. V and J are TRBV5-1 and TRBJ2-1; D uncertain. This CDR3 region has 14 residues. Germline CDR1 is SGHRS and CDR2 is YFSETQ. V shed 0 bases and J shed 8 bases, with 12 bases lying between them.

The rearrangement uses TRBV5-4 and TRBJ1-2; D unclear. CDR3 length: 12 residues. V lost 7 bases, J lost 7 bases, and 14 bases lay in between. Germline V lookup: CDR1 SGHNT, CDR2 YYREEE (reference sequence). CDR3 in amino acids: CASRAGSSGYTF. CDR3 sequence (DNA): TGTGCCAGCCGGGCGGGGAGTTCTGGCTACACCTTC.

This sequence joins TRBV5-1 and TRBJ2-1; no reliable D call. The CDR3 has 11 amino acids. V gave up 5 bases and J gave up 6 bases, with 6 bases separating them. Germline CDR1 reads SGHRS; CDR2 reads YFSETQ. The CDR3 DNA reads as TGCGCCAGCAGGGCCGCCAATGAGCAGTTCTTC. Protein sequence: CASRAANEQFF.